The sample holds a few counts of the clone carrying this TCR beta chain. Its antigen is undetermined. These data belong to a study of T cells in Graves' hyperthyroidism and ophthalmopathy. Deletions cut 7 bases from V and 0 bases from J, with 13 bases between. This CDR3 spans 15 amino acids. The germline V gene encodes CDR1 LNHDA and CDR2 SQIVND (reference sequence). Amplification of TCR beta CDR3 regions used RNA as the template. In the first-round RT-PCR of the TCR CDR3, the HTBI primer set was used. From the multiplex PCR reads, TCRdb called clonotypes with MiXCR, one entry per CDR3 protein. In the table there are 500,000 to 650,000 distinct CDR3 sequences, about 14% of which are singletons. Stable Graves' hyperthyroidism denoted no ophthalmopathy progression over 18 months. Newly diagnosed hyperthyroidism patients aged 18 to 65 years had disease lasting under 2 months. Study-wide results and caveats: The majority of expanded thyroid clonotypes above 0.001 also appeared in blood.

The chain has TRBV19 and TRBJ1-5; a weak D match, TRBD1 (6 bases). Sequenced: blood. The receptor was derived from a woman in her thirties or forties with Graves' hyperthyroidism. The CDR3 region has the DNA TGTGCCAGTACTCAGGGGTCCTATAGCAATCAGCCCCAGCATTTT. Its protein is CASTQGSYSNQPQHF.